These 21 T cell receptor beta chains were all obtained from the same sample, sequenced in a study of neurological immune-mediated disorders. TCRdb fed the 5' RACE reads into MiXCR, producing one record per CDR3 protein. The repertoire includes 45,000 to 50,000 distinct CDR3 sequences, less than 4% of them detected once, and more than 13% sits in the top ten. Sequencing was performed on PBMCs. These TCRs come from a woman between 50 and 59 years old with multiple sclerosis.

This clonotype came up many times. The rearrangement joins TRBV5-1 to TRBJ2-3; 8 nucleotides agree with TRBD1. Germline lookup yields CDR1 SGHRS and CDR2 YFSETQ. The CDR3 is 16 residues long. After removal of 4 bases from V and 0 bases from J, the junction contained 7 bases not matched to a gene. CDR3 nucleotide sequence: TGCGCCAGCAGCACCCCAGGGGGCGCGAGCACAGATACGCAGTATTTT. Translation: CASSTPGGASTDTQYF.

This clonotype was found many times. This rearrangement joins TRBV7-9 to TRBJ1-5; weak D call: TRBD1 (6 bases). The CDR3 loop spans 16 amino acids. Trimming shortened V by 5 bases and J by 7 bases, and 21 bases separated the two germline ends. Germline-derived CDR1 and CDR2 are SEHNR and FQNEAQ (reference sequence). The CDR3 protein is CASSPSARGYLQPQHF. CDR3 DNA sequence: TGTGCCAGCAGCCCTAGTGCCAGGGGATATTTACAGCCCCAGCATTTT.

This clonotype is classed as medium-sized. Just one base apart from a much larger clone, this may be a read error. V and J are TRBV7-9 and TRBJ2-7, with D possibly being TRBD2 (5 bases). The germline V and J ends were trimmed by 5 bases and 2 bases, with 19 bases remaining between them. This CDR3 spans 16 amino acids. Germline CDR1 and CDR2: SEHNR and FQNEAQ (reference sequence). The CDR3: CASSAEAGKAPYEQYF. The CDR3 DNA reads TGTGCCAGCAGCGCCGAGGCCGGGAAAGCCCCCTACGAGCAGTACTTC.

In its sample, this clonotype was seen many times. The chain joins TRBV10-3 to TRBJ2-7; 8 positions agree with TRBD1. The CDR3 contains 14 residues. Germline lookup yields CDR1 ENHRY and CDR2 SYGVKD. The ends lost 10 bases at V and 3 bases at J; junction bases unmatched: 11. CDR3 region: CATYPGTGNYEQYV. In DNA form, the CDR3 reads TGTGCCACATACCCCGGGACAGGTAACTACGAGCAGTACGTC.

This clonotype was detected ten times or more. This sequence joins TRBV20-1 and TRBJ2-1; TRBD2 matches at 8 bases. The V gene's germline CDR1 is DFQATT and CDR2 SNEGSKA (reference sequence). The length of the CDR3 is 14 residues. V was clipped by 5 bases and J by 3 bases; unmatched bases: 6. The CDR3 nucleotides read TGCAGTGCTCCAGCGGGGGCATACTACAATGAGCAGTTCTTC. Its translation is CSAPAGAYYNEQFF.

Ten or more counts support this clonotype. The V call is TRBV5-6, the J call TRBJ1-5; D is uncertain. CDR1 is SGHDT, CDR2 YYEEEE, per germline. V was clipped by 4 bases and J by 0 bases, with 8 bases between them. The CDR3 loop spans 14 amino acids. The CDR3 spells CASSAGLSNQPQHF. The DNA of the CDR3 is TGTGCCAGCAGCGCCGGACTTAGCAATCAGCCCCAGCATTTT.

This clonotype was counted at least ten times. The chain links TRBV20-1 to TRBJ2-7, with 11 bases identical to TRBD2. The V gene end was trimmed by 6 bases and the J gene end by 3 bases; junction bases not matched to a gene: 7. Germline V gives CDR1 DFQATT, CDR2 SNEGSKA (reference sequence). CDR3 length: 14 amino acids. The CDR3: CSAAPGTSGYEQYF. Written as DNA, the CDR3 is TGCAGTGCGGCTCCCGGGACTAGCGGCTACGAGCAGTACTTC.

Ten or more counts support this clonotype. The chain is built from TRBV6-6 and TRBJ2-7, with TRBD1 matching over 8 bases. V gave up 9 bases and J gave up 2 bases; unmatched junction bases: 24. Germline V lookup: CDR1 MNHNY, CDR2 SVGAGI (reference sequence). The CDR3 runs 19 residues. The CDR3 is CARTRPGTGLQPGAYEQYF. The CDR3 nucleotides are TGTGCCAGAACCCGGCCCGGGACAGGCCTCCAACCGGGGGCCTACGAGCAGTACTTC.

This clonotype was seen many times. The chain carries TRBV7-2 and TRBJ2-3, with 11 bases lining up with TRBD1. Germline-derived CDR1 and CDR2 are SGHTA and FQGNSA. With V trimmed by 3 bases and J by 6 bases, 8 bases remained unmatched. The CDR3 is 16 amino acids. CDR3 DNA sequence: TGTGCCAGCAGCTTCTCAGGACAGGGGGCTGTTGATACGCAGTATTTT. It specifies CASSFSGQGAVDTQYF.

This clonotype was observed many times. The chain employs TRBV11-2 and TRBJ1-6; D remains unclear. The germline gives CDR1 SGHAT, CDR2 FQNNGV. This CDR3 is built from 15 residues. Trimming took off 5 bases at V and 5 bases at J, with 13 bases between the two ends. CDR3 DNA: TGTGCCAGCAGCCTCATAAGGGATAATAATTCACCCCTCCACTTT. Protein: CASSLIRDNNSPLHF. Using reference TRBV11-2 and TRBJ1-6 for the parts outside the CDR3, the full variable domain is EAGVAQSPRYKIIEKRQSVAFWCNPISGHATLYWYQQILGQGPKLLIQFQNNGVVDDSQLPKDRFSAERLKGVDSTLKIQPAKLEDSAVYLCASSLIRDNNSPLHFGNGTRLTVT.

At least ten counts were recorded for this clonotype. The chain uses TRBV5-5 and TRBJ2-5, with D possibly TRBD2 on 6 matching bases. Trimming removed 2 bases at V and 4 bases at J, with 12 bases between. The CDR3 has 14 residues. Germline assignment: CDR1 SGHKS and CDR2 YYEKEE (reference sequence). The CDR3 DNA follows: TGTGCCAGCAGCTTAGGCGGGGCAAGAGAGACCCAGTACTTC. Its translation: CASSLGGARETQYF.

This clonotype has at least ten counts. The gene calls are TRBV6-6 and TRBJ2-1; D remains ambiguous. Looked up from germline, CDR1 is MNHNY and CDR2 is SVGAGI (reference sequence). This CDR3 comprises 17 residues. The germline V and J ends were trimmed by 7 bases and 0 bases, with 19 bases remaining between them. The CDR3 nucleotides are TGTGCCAGCATCTCGTTCGGAAACAGCAGCTCCTACAATGAGCAGTTCTTC. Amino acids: CASISFGNSSSYNEQFF.

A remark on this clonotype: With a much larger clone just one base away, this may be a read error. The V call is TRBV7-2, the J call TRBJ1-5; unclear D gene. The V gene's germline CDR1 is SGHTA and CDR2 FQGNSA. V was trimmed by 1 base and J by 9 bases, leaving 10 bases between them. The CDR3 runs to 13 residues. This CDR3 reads CASSLDSHPPQHF. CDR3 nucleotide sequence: TGTGCCAGCAGCTTAGACAGCCACCCGCCCCAGCATTTT.

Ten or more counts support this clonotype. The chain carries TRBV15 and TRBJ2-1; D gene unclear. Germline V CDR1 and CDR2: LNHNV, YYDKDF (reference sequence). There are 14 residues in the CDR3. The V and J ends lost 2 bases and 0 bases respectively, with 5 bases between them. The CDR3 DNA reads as TGTGCCACCAGCAGAAGCCGCTCCTACAATGAGCAGTTCTTC. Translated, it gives CATSRSRSYNEQFF.

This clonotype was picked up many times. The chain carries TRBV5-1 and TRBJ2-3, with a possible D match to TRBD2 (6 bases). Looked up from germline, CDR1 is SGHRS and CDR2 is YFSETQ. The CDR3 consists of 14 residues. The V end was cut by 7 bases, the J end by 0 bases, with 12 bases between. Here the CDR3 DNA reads TGCGCCAGCGCGCCGGCGGGAAGCACAGATACGCAGTATTTT. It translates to CASAPAGSTDTQYF.

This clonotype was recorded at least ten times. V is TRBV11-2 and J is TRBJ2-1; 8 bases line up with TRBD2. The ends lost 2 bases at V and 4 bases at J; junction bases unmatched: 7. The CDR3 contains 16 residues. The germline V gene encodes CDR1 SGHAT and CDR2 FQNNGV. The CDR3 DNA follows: TGTGCCAGCAGCTTACGGGGGACTAGGCGTTACAATGAGCAGTTCTTC. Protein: CASSLRGTRRYNEQFF.

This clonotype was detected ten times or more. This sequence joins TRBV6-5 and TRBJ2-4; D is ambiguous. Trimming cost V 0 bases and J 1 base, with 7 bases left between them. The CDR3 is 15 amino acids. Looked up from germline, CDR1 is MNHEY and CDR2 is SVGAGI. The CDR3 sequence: CASSYSQGAKNIQYF. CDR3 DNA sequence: TGTGCCAGCAGTTACTCCCAAGGGGCCAAAAACATTCAGTACTTC.

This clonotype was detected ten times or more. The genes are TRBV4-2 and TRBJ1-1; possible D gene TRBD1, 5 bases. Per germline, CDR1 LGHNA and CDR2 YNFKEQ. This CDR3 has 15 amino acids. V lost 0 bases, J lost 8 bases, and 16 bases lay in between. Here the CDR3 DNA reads TGTGCCAGCAGCCAAGATGGGTCGGGGGGAAGGGAAGCTTTCTTT. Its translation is CASSQDGSGGREAFF.

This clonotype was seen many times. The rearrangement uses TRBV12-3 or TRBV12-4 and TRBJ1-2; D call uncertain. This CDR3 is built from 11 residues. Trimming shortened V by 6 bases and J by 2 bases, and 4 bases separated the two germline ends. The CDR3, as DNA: TGTGCCAGCAGGCAGAACTATGGCTACACCTTC. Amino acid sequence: CASRQNYGYTF.

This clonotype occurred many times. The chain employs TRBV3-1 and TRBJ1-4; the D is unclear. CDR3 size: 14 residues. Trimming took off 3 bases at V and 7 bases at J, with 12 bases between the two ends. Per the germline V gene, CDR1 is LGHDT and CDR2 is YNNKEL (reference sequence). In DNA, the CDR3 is TGTGCCAGCAGCCAGCAAGTCCGGGGTGAAAAACTGTTTTTT. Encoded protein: CASSQQVRGEKLFF.

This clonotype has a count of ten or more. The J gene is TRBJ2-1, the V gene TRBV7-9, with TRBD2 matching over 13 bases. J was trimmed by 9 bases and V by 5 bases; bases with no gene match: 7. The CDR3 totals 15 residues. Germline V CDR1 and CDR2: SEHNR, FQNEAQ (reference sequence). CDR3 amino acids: CASSRGLAGMVEQFF. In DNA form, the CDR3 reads TGTGCCAGCAGCAGGGGACTAGCGGGAATGGTTGAGCAGTTCTTC. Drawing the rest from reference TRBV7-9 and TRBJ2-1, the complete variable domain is DTGVSQNPRHKITKRGQNVTFRCDPISEHNRLYWYRQTLGQGPEFLTYFQNEAQLEKSRLLSDRFSAERPKGSFSTLEIQRTEQGDSAMYLCASSRGLAGMVEQFFGPGTRLTVL.